The rows below give T cell receptor beta chains drawn from one sample of a study of control samples from healthy donors and cancer patients. Produced via immunoSEQ multiplex PCR; TCRdb's table is partial and in-frame only. This sample has under 130,000 clones, with roughly 85% found just once. Source material: blood. All receptors derive from a woman between 45 and 60 years old in good health. Both conserved end residues are part of each CDR3. A D gene is named only where the DNA matches it firmly. Clone size is not always given. Where it is, it says once, few, many or a class for expanded clones.

V	size	D	J	DNA	CDR3
TRBV19	NA	NA	TRBJ1-2	TGTGCCAGTAGTATTGTCGACGGGCAATATGGTGGCTACACCTTC	CASSIVDGQYGGYTF
TRBV6-5	NA	NA	TRBJ2-5	TGTGCCAGCTATAGAGGGGCCCAAGAGACCCAGTACTTC	CASYRGAQETQYF
TRBV2	NA	NA	TRBJ1-1	TGTGCCAGCAGTGAGACCGGAGTGAACACTGAAGCTTTCTTT	CASSETGVNTEAFF
TRBV29-1	few	TRBD1	TRBJ2-5	TGCAGCGTTTTGGGGGCCGCAGGGGGCTCCGAGACCCAGTACTTC	CSVLGAAGGSETQYF
TRBV19	NA	NA	TRBJ1-1	TGTGCCAGTAGTATCCAAATTAACACTGAAGCTTTCTTT	CASSIQINTEAFF
TRBV24-1	once	NA	TRBJ2-5	TGTGCCACCAGTGATGCCGTTGCAGGGGACCAAGAGACCCAGTACTTC	CATSDAVAGDQETQYF
TRBV5-8	once	TRBD1	TRBJ2-5	TGTGCCAGCAGCAGGGGGACAGGGGGACCCCAAGAGACCCAGTACTTC	CASSRGTGGPQETQYF
TRBV4-1	NA	NA	TRBJ1-1	TGCGCCAGCAGCCCAACTGGACCCCTCACTGAAGCTTTCTTT	CASSPTGPLTEAFF
TRBV7-3	NA	NA	TRBJ1-1	TGTGCCAGCAGCTTATATGGGGGATTGAACACTGAAGCTTTCTTT	CASSLYGGLNTEAFF
TRBV2	NA	NA	TRBJ2-1	TGTGCCAGCAGTGAGATGGCAGCCGCCAATGAGCAGTTCTTC	CASSEMAAANEQFF
TRBV5-6	NA	TRBD1	TRBJ2-7	TGTGCCAGCAGCTCGAGGGGGCCCTACGAGCAGTACTTC	CASSSRGPYEQYF
TRBV4-2	NA	TRBD1	TRBJ1-6	TGTGCCAGCAGCCAAGAGGGTACAGGGGGTAATTCACCCCTCCACTTT	CASSQEGTGGNSPLHF
TRBV5-1	NA	NA	TRBJ2-2	TGCGCCAGCAGCTTGGAGGGGGGTTTGAACACCGGGGAGCTGTTTTTT	CASSLEGGLNTGELFF
TRBV9	NA	NA	TRBJ1-2	TGTGCCAGCAGCGTAGGGGGGGCGGATCACTATGGCTACACCTTC	CASSVGGADHYGYTF
TRBV29-1	NA	TRBD1	TRBJ2-1	TGCAGCGGGACAGGGATGGTCTACAATGAGCAGTTCTTC	CSGTGMVYNEQFF
TRBV19	NA	NA	TRBJ2-3	TGTGCCAGTAGTCCTCGTGACGGCGATACGCAGTATTTT	CASSPRDGDTQYF
TRBV5-4	NA	TRBD1	TRBJ2-2	TGTGCCACCGAGAAAAAGGGGGCGTACACCGGGGAGCTGTTTTTT	CATEKKGAYTGELFF
TRBV6-5	many	NA	TRBJ1-2	TGTGCCAGCAGTTACGACGCGGTTGGCTACACCTTC	CASSYDAVGYTF
TRBV4-3	NA	NA	TRBJ2-2	TGCGCCAGCAGCCAAGGGACTAATACCGGGGAGCTGTTTTTT	CASSQGTNTGELFF
TRBV7-8	NA	TRBD1	TRBJ2-7	TGTGCCAGCAGCTTGTGGACAGGAACCTACGAGCAGTACTTC	CASSLWTGTYEQYF
TRBV10-3	NA	NA	TRBJ1-2	TGTGCCATCAGTGTCGAGAATAACTATGGCTACACCTTC	CAISVENNYGYTF
TRBV10-3	NA	NA	TRBJ2-5	TGTGCCATCAGTGAGGGACTTAATGGGGAGACCCAGTACTTC	CAISEGLNGETQYF
TRBV4-2	NA	NA	TRBJ2-3	TGTGCCAGCAGCCAAGTGGAGGGGGGCACAGATACGCAGTATTTT	CASSQVEGGTDTQYF
TRBV7-9	NA	NA	TRBJ2-1	TGTGCCAGCAGCTTAGCCCAGAGCTCCTACAATGAGCAGTTCTTC	CASSLAQSSYNEQFF
TRBV7-2	few	NA	TRBJ1-2	TGTGCCAGCAGCTTAGCAGGCAGCGGTGGCTACACCTTC	CASSLAGSGGYTF
TRBV7-8	NA	TRBD1	TRBJ1-2	TGTGCCAGCAGCTCCGTTCTCGGACAGGCGGGGGGCTACACCTTC	CASSSVLGQAGGYTF
TRBV27	NA	NA	TRBJ1-6	TGTGCCAGCACAGAACGAACGGAAACTAATTCACCCCTCCACTTT	CASTERTETNSPLHF
TRBV5-5	NA	TRBD1	TRBJ2-7	TGTGCCAGCAGCCACACCTCTCACAGGGGACGGAGCTCCTACGAGCAGTACTTC	CASSHTSHRGRSSYEQYF
TRBV7-2	medium-sized	NA	TRBJ1-6	TGTGCCAGCAGCTTTAGAAAGGGGTATAATTCACCCCTCCACTTT	CASSFRKGYNSPLHF
TRBV27	NA	NA	TRBJ1-1	TGTGCCAGCAGCCCTATGGGACCGAACACTGAAGCTTTCTTT	CASSPMGPNTEAFF
TRBV9	NA	TRBD1	TRBJ1-1	TGTGCCAGCAGCGTGGGGACAGGCGGGACTGAAGCTTTCTTT	CASSVGTGGTEAFF
TRBV4-3	NA	NA	TRBJ1-5	TGCGCCAGCAGCCAAGATCGGGCGGTAAGGGGGCCCCAGCATTTT	CASSQDRAVRGPQHF
TRBV30	NA	NA	TRBJ2-1	TGTGCCTGGAGTGTACGCGCCTACAATGAGCAGTTCTTC	CAWSVRAYNEQFF
TRBV19	NA	NA	TRBJ1-1	TGTGCCAGTACCCTAGCGGGGGTGAACACTGAAGCTTTCTTT	CASTLAGVNTEAFF
TRBV12-5	NA	TRBD1	TRBJ1-5	TGTGCTAGTGGTCCCAGGACAGGGGTCGTACCCCAGCATTTT	CASGPRTGVVPQHF
TRBV30	once	NA	TRBJ1-3	TGTGCCTGGAGTCCGACTGCTGGAAACACCATATATTTT	CAWSPTAGNTIYF
TRBV25-1	NA	NA	TRBJ1-2	TGTGCCAGCAGTGAGGGGGCGGCGGGCTACACCTTC	CASSEGAAGYTF